The next 17 T cell receptor beta chains were all read from a single sample in a study of cytomegalovirus exposure and HLA in healthy donors (dated by TCRdb to 2016 to 2017). Libraries were built with the immunoSEQ multiplex PCR assay. For the multiplex PCR, a mixture combining 60 forward primers for TCR Vbeta segments and 13 reverse primers for TCR Jbeta segments was used. This immuneACCESS table, as held by TCRdb, lists in-frame sequences with V and J called but not all clones. Of the missing ones, under half trace to an unresolved V gene in checked studies; the others have no known cause. The table for this sample records 100,000 to 150,000 clones. The leading ten clones occupy about 2.2% of the sample. The sample taken for sequencing was PBMCs. The source of these receptors is a man aged 40-55 years in good health and CMV-seronegative.

The chain is built from TRBV11-2 and TRBJ1-3, with unresolved D. The germline gives CDR1 SGHAT, CDR2 FQNNGV. The CDR3 is 13 residues long. The ends were cut back, 5 bases at V and 1 base at J, with 6 bases in the middle. The CDR3, as DNA: TGTGCCAGCAGCCATTCATCTGGAAACACCATATATTTT. Translation: CASSHSSGNTIYF.

The gene calls are TRBV11-3 and TRBJ2-7; TRBD2 agrees at 8 bases. The CDR3 covers 13 residues. The V segment lost 6 bases and the J segment 5 bases; nucleotides outside the gene matches: 6. Germline V lookup: CDR1 SGHNT, CDR2 YENEEA. CDR3 in amino acids: CASRAGDPHEQYF. The CDR3 nucleotides are TGTGCCAGCAGAGCGGGGGACCCGCACGAGCAGTACTTC.

The chain joins TRBV28 to TRBJ2-1; the match to TRBD1 covers 8 bases. The V gene end was trimmed by 4 bases and the J gene end by 3 bases; junction bases not matched to a gene: 5. CDR3 size: 15 residues. Germline lookup yields CDR1 MDHEN and CDR2 SYDVKM. The CDR3 loop is CASSYGQGLYNEQFF. In DNA, the CDR3 is TGTGCCAGCAGTTATGGACAGGGCCTCTACAATGAGCAGTTCTTC.

The J gene is TRBJ2-1, the V gene TRBV9, with 8 bases matching TRBD2. Germline CDR1 SGDLS, CDR2 YYNGEE. Germline trimming cut 5 bases from V and 6 bases from J; bases unmatched to any gene: 10. There are 15 residues in the CDR3. The CDR3 reads CASSPVAGIPNEQFF. CDR3 coding DNA: TGTGCCAGCAGTCCGGTAGCGGGGATCCCCAATGAGCAGTTCTTC.

About this clone itself: The junction differs from germline at one of its ends, possibly a read error. This sequence joins TRBV2 and TRBJ2-2; TRBD1 matches at 7 bases. Germline lookup yields CDR1 SNHLY and CDR2 FYNNEI. The CDR3 is 13 residues long. CDR3 protein: CASREGGVGELFF. The CDR3 nucleotides read TGTGCCAGCAGGGAAGGGGGCGTCGGGGAGCTGTTTTTT.

The rearrangement uses TRBV5-1 and TRBJ2-7; 12 nucleotides line up with TRBD1. The CDR3 is 15 amino acids. J was trimmed by 6 bases and V by 3 bases; bases with no gene match: 7. The germline gives CDR1 SGHRS, CDR2 YFSETQ. CDR3 nucleotides: TGCGCCAGCAGCTCCACCGCGGGACAGGGGGCCGAGCAGTACTTC. Encoded protein: CASSSTAGQGAEQYF. Full variable domain (remainder filled in from reference TRBV5-1 and TRBJ2-7): KAGVTQTPRYLIKTRGQQVTLSCSPISGHRSVSWYQQTPGQGLQFLFEYFSETQRNKGNFPGRFSGRQFSNSRSEMNVSTLELGDSALYLCASSSTAGQGAEQYFGPGTRLTVT.

This chain links TRBV5-1 with TRBJ1-2, with 9 bases that match TRBD1. Germline V gene data show CDR1 as SGHRS and CDR2 as YFSETQ. V lost 4 bases to trimming and J lost 3 bases; unmatched junction nucleotides: 4. The CDR3 covers 14 residues. The CDR3: CASSLGQGHYGYTF. In nucleotides, the CDR3 is TGCGCCAGCAGCCTCGGACAGGGGCACTATGGCTACACCTTC.

This rearrangement joins TRBV6-6 to TRBJ2-7, with D tentatively TRBD1 (6 bases). There are 14 residues in the CDR3. V shed 7 bases and J shed 0 bases, with 13 bases lying between them. Germline CDR1 reads MNHNY; CDR2 reads SVGAGI (reference sequence). For the CDR3, the DNA is TGTGCCAGCAAGACACCAGGGGACTCCTACGAGCAGTACTTC. Amino acids: CASKTPGDSYEQYF.

The chain uses TRBV6-5 and TRBJ1-5, with TRBD1 identical over 9 bases. J was trimmed by 6 bases and V by 6 bases; bases with no gene match: 9. This CDR3 comprises 15 residues. Per the germline V gene, CDR1 is MNHEY and CDR2 is SVGAGI. The CDR3 loop is CASRQQGAGGQPQHF. CDR3 in DNA: TGTGCCAGCAGGCAACAGGGGGCAGGCGGTCAGCCCCAGCATTTT.

V and J are TRBV7-2 and TRBJ1-2; 7 bases line up with TRBD1. Trimming at V came to 5 bases and at J to 8 bases, leaving 11 bases not matched to a gene. Germline-derived CDR1 and CDR2 are SGHTA and FQGNSA. This CDR3 has 14 amino acids. The CDR3 DNA reads as TGTGCCAGCAGCGGTGGCGACAGGGTAGGAGGCTACACCTTC. Encoded protein: CASSGGDRVGGYTF.

This chain links TRBV11-3 with TRBJ2-7; D perhaps matches TRBD2 (6 bases). Germline loops: CDR1 SGHNT, CDR2 YENEEA. The CDR3 has 15 amino acids. Trimming took 6 bases from V and 4 from J, leaving 19 bases between them. CDR3 coding DNA: TGTGCCAGCAGTGAAGAGGGACTGCCCCGATACGAGCAGTACTTC. It yields the protein CASSEEGLPRYEQYF.

As concerns this clone: The junction and the germline gene differ at one end; a read error may be behind it. The V gene is TRBV19, the J gene TRBJ2-7; D gene uncertain. This CDR3 comprises 16 residues. Looked up from germline, CDR1 is LNHDA and CDR2 is SQIVND (reference sequence). The CDR3 sequence is CASSIATGSGSSEQYF. Written as DNA, the CDR3 is TGTGCCAGTAGTATAGCTACCGGGTCTGGGTCCTCCGAGCAGTACTTC.

This sequence joins TRBV6-6 and TRBJ2-1; D ambiguous. The CDR3 consists of 13 residues. The germline V and J ends were trimmed by 5 bases and 7 bases, with 12 bases remaining between them. Germline CDR1 and CDR2: MNHNY and SVGAGI (reference sequence). For the CDR3, the DNA is TGTGCCAGCAGTCCGCCAGGATTGAATGAGCAGTTCTTC. Amino acids: CASSPPGLNEQFF.

The chain joins TRBV9 to TRBJ2-7; TRBD2 matches 9 bases. The CDR3 is 17 amino acids. V trimming: 4 bases; J trimming: 1 base; junction bases outside the gene matches: 12. CDR1 is SGDLS and CDR2 is YYNGEE in the germline V gene. The CDR3 nucleotides read TGTGCCAGCAGCCAGGGACTAGCTGCCTTTCGATCCTACGAGCAGTACTTC. Its protein product is CASSQGLAAFRSYEQYF.

The chain carries TRBV9 and TRBJ1-2; 8 bases fit TRBD1. There are 14 residues in the CDR3. Germline V gene sequence: CDR1 SGDLS, CDR2 YYNGEE. The V segment lost 2 bases and the J segment 7 bases; nucleotides outside the gene matches: 7. For the CDR3, the DNA is TGTGCCAGCAGCGTGACAGGGGCGGCAAGTGGCTACACCTTC. This codes for CASSVTGAASGYTF.

The V gene is TRBV5-5, the J gene TRBJ1-2, with a possible D match to TRBD1 (5 bases). CDR1 SGHKS and CDR2 YYEKEE come from the germline V gene (reference sequence). The CDR3 has 17 amino acids. The V gene lost 3 bases and the J gene lost 0 bases, with 18 bases spanning the gap. DNA of the CDR3: TGTGCCAGCAGCTGGGGGGGGGAGCCGGAGGCTAACTATGGCTACACCTTC. This encodes CASSWGGEPEANYGYTF.

The V call is TRBV4-1, the J call TRBJ2-7; tentatively, D is TRBD2 (5 bases). Trimming left V 0 bases short and J 2 bases short, with 14 bases between. The CDR3 runs 16 residues. Germline V gene data show CDR1 as MGHRA and CDR2 as YSYEKL. DNA of the CDR3: TGCGCCAGCAGCCAAGATGACGGGAAAAGTACCTACGAGCAGTACTTC. This codes for CASSQDDGKSTYEQYF.